Below are 28 T cell receptor beta chains sequenced from a single sample in a study of beta chain features in type 1 diabetes (dated by TCRdb to between 2017 and 2018). Summary of the overall study and its limitations: Type 1 diabetes patients showed a moderate but significant shortening of TCRB CDR3 length in all four CD4+ subsets.

These receptors have no identified antigens. Library prep was done by the immunoSEQ multiplex PCR assay. The High Capacity cDNA Reverse Transcription Kit was used to reverse transcribe all of the isolated RNA, meaning that expressed TCRB transcripts were what got sequenced. Drawn from immuneACCESS, this table holds only the in-frame rearrangements with V and J called that TCRdb kept. Clones are partly lost; checked studies trace under half to an unresolved V gene and leave the rest unexplained. This sample has more than 100,000 clones in its table, and 15% to 20% of those were observed once. The leading ten clones occupy less than 3% of the sample. The material sequenced was central memory CD4+ T cells from blood. These receptor sequences come from a man aged 25 to 45 with type 1 diabetes.

CDR3 nucleotides: TGTGCCAGCAGCCGCCTTACAGGGGCAGGGGAGACCCAGTACTTC. It is translated as CASSRLTGAGETQYF. The chain employs TRBV14 and TRBJ2-5, with 7 bases lining up with TRBD1. Losses at the gene ends were 4 bases for V and 5 bases for J; bases not matched to a gene: 10. Germline CDR1 is SGHDN and CDR2 is FVKESK. This CDR3 is 15 amino acids long.

V usage is TRBV7-2 and J usage is TRBJ2-3; a weak D match, TRBD1 (5 bases). The V gene lost 1 base and the J gene lost 0 bases, with 11 bases spanning the gap. The CDR3 consists of 16 residues. From germline, CDR1 is SGHTA and CDR2 FQGNSA. CDR3 DNA sequence: TGTGCCAGCAGCTTAGTGGGGCAGGGCAGCACAGATACGCAGTATTTT. Its translation: CASSLVGQGSTDTQYF.

The chain combines TRBV7-2 with TRBJ1-2; TRBD1 aligns across 9 bases. The V and J ends lost 6 bases and 8 bases, in that order; junction bases with no gene match: 7. The CDR3 totals 13 residues. The germline CDR1 and CDR2 sequences are SGHTA and FQGNSA. The CDR3 nucleotides read TGTGCCAGCAGGTGGACAGGGGAGTACGGCTACACCTTC. It yields the protein CASRWTGEYGYTF.

This clone was detected a few times. This rearrangement joins TRBV7-9 to TRBJ2-2; D unresolved. Trimming removed 5 bases from V and 1 base from J, with 11 bases in between. Per the germline V gene, CDR1 is SEHNR and CDR2 is FQNEAQ (reference sequence). This CDR3 region has 15 residues. CDR3 residues: CASSPVDGNTGELFF. CDR3 DNA: TGTGCCAGCAGCCCAGTGGACGGGAACACCGGGGAGCTGTTTTTT.

The chain employs TRBV2 and TRBJ2-7; 9 bases are shared with TRBD1. Per germline, CDR1 SNHLY and CDR2 FYNNEI. V trimming: 6 bases; J trimming: 3 bases; junction bases outside the gene matches: 6. The CDR3 consists of 14 residues. The CDR3 nucleotides read TGTGCCAGCAGCGGGACAGGGAAGTTCTACGAGCAGTACTTC. It yields the protein CASSGTGKFYEQYF.

With respect to this clone: Other DNA sequences in this sample translate to the same CDR3. The rearrangement links TRBV2 to TRBJ1-5; D unclear. Germline CDR1 is SNHLY and CDR2 is FYNNEI. The V end was cut by 8 bases, the J end by 8 bases, with 4 bases between. This CDR3 spans 9 amino acids. The CDR3 sequence: CASGEPQHF. CDR3 coding DNA: TGTGCCAGCGGGGAGCCCCAGCATTTT.

This clone has only a few counts. The V call is TRBV7-3, the J call TRBJ2-5; 9 bases are a match to TRBD2. V lost 5 bases to trimming and J lost 7 bases; unmatched junction nucleotides: 5. CDR3 length: 13 amino acids. Germline V gene data show CDR1 as SGHTA and CDR2 as FQGTGA. The CDR3 region has the DNA TGTGCCAGCAGCCAGGGACTAGCCGGGACCCAGTACTTC. This encodes CASSQGLAGTQYF.

This sequence joins TRBV25-1 and TRBJ2-5, with D unclear. V lost 1 base to trimming and J lost 4 bases, with 10 bases between them. The CDR3 is made up of 14 amino acids. CDR1 and CDR2 from the germline V gene are MGHDK and SYGVNS. In DNA, the CDR3 is TGTGCCAGCAGTGAATTTCTAGGCAGAGAGACCCAGTACTTC. It specifies CASSEFLGRETQYF.

Only a few counts were recorded for this clone. This chain links TRBV4-2 with TRBJ1-1; no firm D call. Germline CDR1 is LGHNA and CDR2 is YNFKEQ. V lost 4 bases, J lost 1 base, and 10 bases lay in between. This CDR3 spans 14 amino acids. The CDR3: CASSPQWGNTEAFF. Here the CDR3 DNA reads TGTGCCAGCAGCCCACAATGGGGGAACACTGAAGCTTTCTTT.

The chain is built from TRBV4-3 and TRBJ1-2; D is ambiguous. The germline CDR1 and CDR2 sequences are LGHNA and YSLEER. CDR3 length: 15 residues. V was shortened by 4 bases and J by 0 bases, with 12 bases between the two germline ends. The CDR3, as DNA: TGCGCCAGCAGCCCAAGTGGGTTAGCTAACTATGGCTACACCTTC. Translated, it gives CASSPSGLANYGYTF.

The chain links TRBV28 to TRBJ2-3; 10 bases line up with TRBD2. J gave up 1 base and V 11 bases, and 3 bases lay outside the gene matches. CDR3 size: 13 residues. CDR1 and CDR2 (germline): MDHEN, SYDVKM. CDR3: CAGSGGGTDTQYF. CDR3 sequence (DNA): TGTGCCGGAAGCGGGGGGGGCACAGATACGCAGTATTTT.

This clone was detected a few times. The chain uses TRBV5-1 and TRBJ2-6; D remains unclear. The CDR3 consists of 16 residues. Germline V CDR1 and CDR2: SGHRS, YFSETQ. With 4 bases removed from V and 2 bases from J, the gap between germline ends came to 13 bases. CDR3 nucleotides: TGCGCCAGCAGCCCCCCTGGTGACCCTGGGGCCAACGTCCTGACTTTC. This sequence encodes CASSPPGDPGANVLTF.

The sample holds a few counts of this clone. The genes are TRBV18 and TRBJ1-2; 7 bases are a match to TRBD1. Germline V CDR1 and CDR2: KGHSH, LQKENI. The CDR3 is made up of 15 amino acids. V was pared by 4 bases and J by 0 bases, with 5 bases of the junction left unmatched. CDR3 amino acids: CASSRRDRTNYGYTF. The CDR3, as DNA: TGTGCCAGCTCACGTAGGGACAGAACTAACTATGGCTACACCTTC.

V usage is TRBV6-6 and J usage is TRBJ2-5; TRBD2 agrees at 7 bases. This CDR3 is 15 amino acids long. The germline gives CDR1 MNHNY, CDR2 SVGAGI (reference sequence). V lost 0 bases, J lost 5 bases, and 6 bases stayed unmatched. The CDR3 here is CASSYSSLAVETQYF. The CDR3 nucleotides are TGTGCCAGCAGTTACTCGAGTCTAGCGGTCGAGACCCAGTACTTC.

This clone appeared a few times. J is TRBJ2-7 and V is TRBV7-9; D is ambiguous. V was cut by 6 bases and J by 6 bases, with 12 bases left in between. Germline V CDR1 and CDR2: SEHNR, FQNEAQ (reference sequence). The CDR3 has 12 residues. The CDR3 reads CASRPSPGEQYF. In DNA, the CDR3 is TGTGCCAGCAGGCCGTCCCCTGGCGAGCAGTACTTC.

The rearrangement uses TRBV4-3 and TRBJ1-3, with 7 nucleotides matching TRBD1. The germline V gene has CDR1 LGHNA and CDR2 YSLEER. Losses at the gene ends were 4 bases for V and 0 bases for J; bases not matched to a gene: 6. The CDR3 length is 16 residues. The DNA of the CDR3 is TGCGCCAGCAGCCTAGAGACAGGGATCTCTGGAAACACCATATATTTT. This codes for CASSLETGISGNTIYF.

There are a few counts of this clone. The chain has TRBV6-5 and TRBJ2-1, with TRBD1 as a possible D gene (6 bases). The CDR3 totals 15 residues. CDR1 is MNHEY and CDR2 is SVGAGI in the germline V gene. V lost 6 bases and J lost 0, with 12 bases in between. CDR3 amino acids: CASRRTGSSYNEQFF. The CDR3 coding sequence is TGTGCCAGCAGGCGAACAGGGAGCTCCTACAATGAGCAGTTCTTC.

The chain links TRBV10-2 to TRBJ2-7, with 8 bases lining up with TRBD1. The CDR3 has 14 amino acids. The V segment lost 10 bases and the J segment 5 bases; nucleotides outside the gene matches: 13. Germline V CDR1 and CDR2: WSHSY, SAAADI. The CDR3 DNA sequence: TGCGCCACTCGGACAGGGATAAATTCCGACGAGCAGTACTTC. Translated, it gives CATRTGINSDEQYF.

This clone turned up a few times. The rearrangement links TRBV28 to TRBJ2-4; 7 bases are a match to TRBD1. This CDR3 spans 17 amino acids. V lost 1 base, J lost 2 bases, and 8 bases stayed unmatched. In germline, CDR1 is MDHEN, CDR2 SYDVKM. DNA for the CDR3: TGTGCCAGCAGTTTATATGGACAGGCTAAATCCAAAAACATTCAGTACTTC. As protein: CASSLYGQAKSKNIQYF.

This clone was found a few times. CDR3: CASSPMGRETQYF. The CDR3 coding sequence is TGTGCCAGCAGTCCCATGGGGCGAGAGACCCAGTACTTC. The V and J genes are TRBV6-1 and TRBJ2-5, with D perhaps matching TRBD1 (5 bases). CDR1 and CDR2 (germline): MNHNS, SASEGT. V dropped 5 bases and J dropped 4 bases, with 11 bases sitting between them. There are 13 residues in the CDR3.

This clone turned up a few times. The V call is TRBV11-2, the J call TRBJ2-1, with D perhaps matching TRBD1 (6 bases). V lost 5 bases and J 4 bases, leaving 15 bases between the germline ends. The CDR3 spans 15 residues. CDR1 is SGHAT, CDR2 FQNNGV, per germline. CDR3 sequence (DNA): TGTGCCAGCAGCGATCAGGGGTCCCGATACAATGAGCAGTTCTTC. Protein product: CASSDQGSRYNEQFF.

The J gene is TRBJ2-7, the V gene TRBV7-9; D possibly corresponds to TRBD2 (5 bases). This CDR3 is built from 12 residues. The V end lost 8 bases, the J end lost 4 bases, and 12 bases lay between the germline ends. CDR1 and CDR2 from the germline V gene are SEHNR and FQNEAQ (reference sequence). The CDR3 coding sequence is TGTGCCAGCCGTCTGTCGGGGTACGAGCAGTACTTC. Translation gives CASRLSGYEQYF.

The chain recombines TRBV10-3 with TRBJ2-7; 7 positions match TRBD1. The CDR3 covers 13 residues. Germline trimming cut 2 bases from V and 5 bases from J; bases unmatched to any gene: 3. Germline loops: CDR1 ENHRY, CDR2 SYGVKD. The CDR3 nucleotides read TGTGCCATCAGTGAGAAGGGGGCCAACGAGCAGTACTTC. It translates to CAISEKGANEQYF.

This clone was picked up a small number of times. This rearrangement joins TRBV25-1 to TRBJ1-2; 8 bases fit TRBD1. The germline V gene has CDR1 MGHDK and CDR2 SYGVNS. This CDR3 has 12 residues. Germline trimming cut 5 bases from V and 7 bases from J; bases unmatched to any gene: 3. CDR3 nucleotide sequence: TGTGCCAGCAGTCCCGACAGGGGTGGCTACACCTTC. Translating gives CASSPDRGGYTF.

This sequence joins TRBV7-9 and TRBJ2-5, with unresolved D. Germline values: CDR1 SEHNR, CDR2 FQNEAQ (reference sequence). The CDR3 has 14 amino acids. The V gene lost 5 bases and the J gene lost 5 bases, with 15 bases spanning the gap. The DNA for the CDR3 is TGTGCCAGCAGCCTATTCCCCACCACGGAGACCCAGTACTTC. Translation: CASSLFPTTETQYF.

This chain connects TRBV10-3 to TRBJ1-1, with D maybe TRBD1 (5 bases). V dropped 0 bases and J dropped 5 bases, with 10 bases sitting between them. This CDR3 contains 14 residues. CDR1 and CDR2 from the germline V gene are ENHRY and SYGVKD. CDR3 sequence: CAISESGRETEAFF. The CDR3, as DNA: TGTGCCATCAGTGAGTCTGGCAGGGAGACTGAAGCTTTCTTT.

This sequence joins TRBV10-2 and TRBJ1-5; D might be TRBD1 (6 bases). CDR1 is WSHSY, CDR2 SAAADI, per germline. This CDR3 comprises 15 residues. Trimming cost V 5 bases and J 0 bases, with 11 bases left between them. The CDR3 loop reads CASSLDRYSNQPQHF. CDR3 nucleotides: TGCGCCAGCAGTCTGGACAGATATAGCAATCAGCCCCAGCATTTT.

The rearrangement links TRBV25-1 to TRBJ1-4; possible D gene TRBD1, 6 bases. Deletions cut 5 bases from V and 4 bases from J, with 11 bases between. The CDR3 consists of 14 residues. CDR1 and CDR2 from the germline V gene are MGHDK and SYGVNS. The CDR3 nucleotides read TGTGCCAGCAGTTTCGGCAGGGGTAATGAAAAACTGTTTTTT. Translated: CASSFGRGNEKLFF.